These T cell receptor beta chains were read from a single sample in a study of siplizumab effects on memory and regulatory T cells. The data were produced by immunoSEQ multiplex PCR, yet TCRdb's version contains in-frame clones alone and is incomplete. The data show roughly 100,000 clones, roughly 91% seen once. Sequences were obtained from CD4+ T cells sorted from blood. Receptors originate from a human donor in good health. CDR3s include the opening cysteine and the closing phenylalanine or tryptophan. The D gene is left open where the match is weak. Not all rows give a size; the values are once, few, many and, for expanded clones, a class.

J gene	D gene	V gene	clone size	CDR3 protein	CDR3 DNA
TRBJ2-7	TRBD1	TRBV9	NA	CASSEGQGYEQYF	TGTGCCAGCAGCGAGGGACAGGGCTACGAGCAGTACTTC
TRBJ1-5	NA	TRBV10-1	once	CASSEAGGEPQHF	TGCGCCAGCAGTGAGGCGGGGGGTGAGCCCCAGCATTTT
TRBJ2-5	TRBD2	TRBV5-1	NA	CASSSTSGVETQYF	TGCGCCAGCAGTTCGACTAGCGGGGTTGAGACCCAGTACTTC
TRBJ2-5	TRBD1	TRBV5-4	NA	CASSSEGQGRGETQYF	TGTGCCAGCAGCTCAGAGGGACAGGGTCGGGGGGAGACCCAGTACTTC
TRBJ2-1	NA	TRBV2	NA	CASGGSITSIGEQFF	TGTGCCAGCGGAGGGAGCATAACCTCGATTGGTGAGCAGTTCTTC
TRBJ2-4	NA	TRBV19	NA	CASSITGPGDIQYF	TGTGCCAGTAGTATCACGGGGCCGGGGGATATTCAGTACTTC
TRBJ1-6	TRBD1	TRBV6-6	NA	CASSYSGTDNSPLHF	TGTGCCAGCAGTTACTCCGGGACAGATAATTCACCCCTCCACTTT
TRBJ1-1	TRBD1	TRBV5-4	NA	CASSLGTGISNTEAFF	TGTGCCAGCAGCTTGGGGACAGGGATAAGTAACACTGAAGCTTTCTTT
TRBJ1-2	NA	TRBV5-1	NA	CASSLSGTRELNYGYTF	TGCGCCAGCAGCTTATCCGGGACAAGGGAACTTAACTATGGCTACACCTTC
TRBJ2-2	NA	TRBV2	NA	CASSPRGKYNTGELFF	TGTGCCAGCAGTCCACGGGGCAAATATAACACCGGGGAGCTGTTTTTT
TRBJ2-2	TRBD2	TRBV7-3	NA	CASSKAGGPRTGELFF	TGTGCCAGCAGCAAAGCGGGGGGCCCGAGGACCGGGGAGCTGTTTTTT
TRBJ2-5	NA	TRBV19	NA	CASSLTWDRETQYF	TGTGCCAGTAGTCTTACGTGGGATCGAGAGACCCAGTACTTC
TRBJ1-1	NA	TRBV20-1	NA	CSAVGNTEAFF	TGCAGCGCTGTGGGGAACACTGAAGCTTTCTTT
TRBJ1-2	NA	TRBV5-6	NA	CASSLAQGFYGYTF	TGTGCCAGCAGCTTGGCCCAGGGATTCTATGGCTACACCTTC
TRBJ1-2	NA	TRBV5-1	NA	CASSLEAGLGSIPYGYTF	TGCGCCAGCAGCTTGGAGGCAGGGTTAGGTTCTATACCCTATGGCTACACCTTC
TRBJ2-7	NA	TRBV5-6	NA	CASSPRRTMLAYEQYF	TGTGCCAGCAGCCCGCGTCGGACCATGTTGGCTTACGAGCAGTACTTC
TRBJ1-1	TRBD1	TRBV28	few	CASRGQGYTEAFF	TGTGCCAGCAGGGGACAGGGGTACACTGAAGCTTTCTTT
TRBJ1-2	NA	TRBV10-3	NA	CAISENADGYTF	TGTGCCATCAGTGAGAACGCGGATGGCTACACCTTC
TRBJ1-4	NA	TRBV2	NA	CASSEHRGNEKLFF	TGTGCCAGCAGTGAACATCGGGGTAATGAAAAACTGTTTTTT
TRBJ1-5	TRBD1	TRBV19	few	CASSIVQDRPTKAQHF	TGTGCCAGTAGTATAGTACAGGACAGGCCTACCAAGGCCCAGCATTTT
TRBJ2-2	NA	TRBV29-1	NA	CSARTGGTGELFF	TGCAGCGCGAGGACTGGGGGGACCGGGGAGCTGTTTTTT
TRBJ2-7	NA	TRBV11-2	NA	CASSLGDGTYEQYF	TGTGCCAGCAGCTTAGGGGATGGAACCTACGAGCAGTACTTC
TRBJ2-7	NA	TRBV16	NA	CASSQSGEGGSNEQYF	TGTGCCAGCAGCCAATCGGGAGAGGGGGGATCTAACGAGCAGTACTTC
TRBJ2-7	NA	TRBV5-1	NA	CASSLAGGEAREQYF	TGCGCCAGCAGCTTGGCCGGGGGAGAAGCGAGGGAGCAGTACTTC
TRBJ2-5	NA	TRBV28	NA	CASRPTRVRHLRKETQYF	TGTGCCAGCAGGCCCACTAGGGTGAGACACCTTCGGAAAGAGACCCAGTACTTC
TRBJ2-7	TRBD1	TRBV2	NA	CASTERTGTVYEQYF	TGTGCCAGCACTGAAAGAACCGGGACAGTTTACGAGCAGTACTTC
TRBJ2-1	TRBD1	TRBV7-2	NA	CASSEPGQGPLFF	TGTGCCAGCAGCGAGCCCGGACAGGGTCCGCTCTTCTTC
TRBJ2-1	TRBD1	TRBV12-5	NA	CASGPGQGGDEQFF	TGTGCTAGTGGTCCCGGACAGGGGGGCGATGAGCAGTTCTTC
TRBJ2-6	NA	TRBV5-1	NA	CASSLDGPSGANVLTF	TGCGCCAGCAGCCTGGACGGGCCCTCTGGGGCCAACGTCCTGACTTTC
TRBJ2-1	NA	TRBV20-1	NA	CSANTNNEQFF	TGCAGTGCTAATACAAACAATGAGCAGTTCTTC
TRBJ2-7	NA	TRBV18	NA	CASSPGTYEQYF	TGTGCCAGCTCACCGGGTACCTACGAGCAGTACTTC
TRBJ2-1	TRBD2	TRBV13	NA	CASSPVVLAGVREQFF	TGTGCCAGCAGCCCCGTTGTCCTAGCGGGAGTTCGTGAGCAGTTCTTC
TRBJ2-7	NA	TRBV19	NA	CASSTGRTSYEQYF	TGTGCCAGTAGTACGGGACGGACCTCCTACGAGCAGTACTTC
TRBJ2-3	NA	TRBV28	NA	CASSPGPAGQYF	TGTGCCAGCAGTCCAGGGCCGGCGGGGCAGTATTTT
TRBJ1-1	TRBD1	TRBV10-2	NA	CASRQGARNTEAFF	TGCGCCAGCCGACAGGGGGCGAGGAACACTGAAGCTTTCTTT
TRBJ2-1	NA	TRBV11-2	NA	CASRKTDTYNEQFF	TGTGCCAGCCGTAAGACAGACACATACAATGAGCAGTTCTTC
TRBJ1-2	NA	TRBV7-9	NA	CASSALWVYTF	TGTGCCAGCAGCGCCCTTTGGGTCTACACCTTC
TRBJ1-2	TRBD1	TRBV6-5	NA	CASSSSGTGAYGYTF	TGTGCCAGCAGTTCCTCCGGGACAGGGGCTTATGGCTACACCTTC
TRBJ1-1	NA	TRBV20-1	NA	CRASGGFGAFF	TGCAGGGCCTCGGGGGGGTTTGGAGCTTTCTTT
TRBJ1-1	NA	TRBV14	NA	CASSQQATGTEAFF	TGTGCCAGCAGCCAGCAAGCCACGGGCACTGAAGCTTTCTTT
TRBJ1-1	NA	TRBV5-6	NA	CASNSLRGYTEAFF	TGTGCCAGCAACTCGCTCAGGGGATACACTGAAGCTTTCTTT
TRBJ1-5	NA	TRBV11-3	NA	CASSLAGDDQPQHF	TGTGCCAGCAGCCTCGCAGGGGACGATCAGCCCCAGCATTTT
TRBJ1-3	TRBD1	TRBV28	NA	CASSAQTGMRNTIYF	TGTGCCAGCAGTGCGCAGACAGGGATGAGAAACACCATATATTTT
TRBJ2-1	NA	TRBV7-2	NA	CASSPLDLEQFF	TGTGCCAGCAGCCCTCTAGATCTTGAGCAGTTCTTC
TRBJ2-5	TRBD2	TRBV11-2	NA	CANTNSRLAGGPETQYF	TGTGCCAACACGAACTCTCGACTAGCGGGGGGGCCAGAGACCCAGTACTTC
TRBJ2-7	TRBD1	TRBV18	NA	CASSPQGAGEQYF	TGTGCCAGCTCACCTCAGGGGGCGGGCGAGCAGTACTTC
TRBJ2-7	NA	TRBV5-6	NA	CASRREVGSSEQYF	TGTGCCAGCAGGAGGGAGGTTGGTTCGAGCGAGCAGTACTTC